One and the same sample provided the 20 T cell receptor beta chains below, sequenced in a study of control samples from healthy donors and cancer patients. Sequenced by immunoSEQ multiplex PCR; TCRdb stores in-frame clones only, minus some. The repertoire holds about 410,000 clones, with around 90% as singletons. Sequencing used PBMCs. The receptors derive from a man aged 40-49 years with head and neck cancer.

The chain's CDR3 is CASSKGGGVPYNEQFF. The CDR3 coding sequence is TGTGCCAGCAGCAAAGGGGGGGGCGTCCCCTACAATGAGCAGTTCTTC. V is TRBV7-3 and J is TRBJ2-1, with D perhaps matching TRBD2 (7 bases). V gave up 5 bases and J gave up 2 bases, with 16 bases separating them. CDR1 is SGHTA, CDR2 FQGTGA, per germline. The CDR3 runs 16 residues.

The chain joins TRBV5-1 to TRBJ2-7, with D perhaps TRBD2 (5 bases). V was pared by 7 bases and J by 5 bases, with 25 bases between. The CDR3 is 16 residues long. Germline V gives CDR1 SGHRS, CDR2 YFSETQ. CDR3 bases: TGCGCCAGCCGGGAAAGCCTCTCCCCCTCAGTCCACGAGCAGTACTTC. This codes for CASRESLSPSVHEQYF.

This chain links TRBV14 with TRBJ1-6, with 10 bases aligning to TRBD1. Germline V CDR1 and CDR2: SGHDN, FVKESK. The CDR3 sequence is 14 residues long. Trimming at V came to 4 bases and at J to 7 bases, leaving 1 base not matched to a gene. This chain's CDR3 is CASSPGQGNSPLHF. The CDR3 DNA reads TGTGCCAGCAGCCCGGGACAGGGGAATTCACCCCTCCACTTT.

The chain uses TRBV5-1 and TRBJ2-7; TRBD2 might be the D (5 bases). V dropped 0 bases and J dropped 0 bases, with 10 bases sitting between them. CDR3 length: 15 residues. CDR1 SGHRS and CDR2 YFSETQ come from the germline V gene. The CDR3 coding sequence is TGCGCCAGCAGCTTGGTAGGTACTAGCTCCTACGAGCAGTACTTC. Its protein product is CASSLVGTSSYEQYF. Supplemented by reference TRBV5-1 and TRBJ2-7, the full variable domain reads KAGVTQTPRYLIKTRGQQVTLSCSPISGHRSVSWYQQTPGQGLQFLFEYFSETQRNKGNFPGRFSGRQFSNSRSEMNVSTLELGDSALYLCASSLVGTSSYEQYFGPGTRLTVT.

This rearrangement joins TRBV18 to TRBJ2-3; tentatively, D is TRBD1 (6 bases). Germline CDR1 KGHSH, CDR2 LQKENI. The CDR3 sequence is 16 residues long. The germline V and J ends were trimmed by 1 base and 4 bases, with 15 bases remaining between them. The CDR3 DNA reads TGTGCCAGCTCACCACGCTCAACAGGGATCCCAGATACGCAGTATTTT. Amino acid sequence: CASSPRSTGIPDTQYF. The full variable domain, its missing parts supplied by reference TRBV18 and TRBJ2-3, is NAGVMQNPRHLVRRRGQEARLRCSPMKGHSHVYWYRQLPEEGLKFMVYLQKENIIDESGMPKERFSAEFPKEGPSILRIQQVVRGDSAAYFCASSPRSTGIPDTQYFGPGTRLTVL.

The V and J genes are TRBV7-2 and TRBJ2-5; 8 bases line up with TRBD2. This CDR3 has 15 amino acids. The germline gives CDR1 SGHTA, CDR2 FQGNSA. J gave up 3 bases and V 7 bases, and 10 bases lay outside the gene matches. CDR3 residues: CASKAGAIRKETQYF. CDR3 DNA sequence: TGTGCCAGCAAAGCGGGGGCCATACGAAAAGAGACCCAGTACTTC. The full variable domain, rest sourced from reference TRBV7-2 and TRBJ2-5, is GAGVSQSPSNKVTEKGKDVELRCDPISGHTALYWYRQSLGQGLEFLIYFQGNSAPDKSGLPSDRFSAERTGGSVSTLTIQRTQQEDSAVYLCASKAGAIRKETQYFGPGTRLLVL.

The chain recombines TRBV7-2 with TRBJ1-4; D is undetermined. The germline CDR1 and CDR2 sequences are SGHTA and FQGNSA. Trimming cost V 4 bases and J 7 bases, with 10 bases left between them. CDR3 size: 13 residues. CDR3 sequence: CASSSGLVEKLFF. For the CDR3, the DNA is TGTGCCAGCAGCTCTGGACTGGTTGAAAAACTGTTTTTT.

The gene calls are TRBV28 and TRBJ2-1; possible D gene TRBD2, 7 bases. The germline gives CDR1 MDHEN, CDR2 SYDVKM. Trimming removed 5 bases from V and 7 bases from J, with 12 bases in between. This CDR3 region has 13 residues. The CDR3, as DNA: TGTGCCAGCAGTGGGGGGGCGCGGAATGAGCAGTTCTTC. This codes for CASSGGARNEQFF.

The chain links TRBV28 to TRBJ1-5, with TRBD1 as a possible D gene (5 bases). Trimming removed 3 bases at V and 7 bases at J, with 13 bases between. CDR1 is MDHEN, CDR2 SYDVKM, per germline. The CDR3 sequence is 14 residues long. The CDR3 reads CASSLAGGGQPQHF. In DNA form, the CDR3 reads TGTGCCAGCAGTTTGGCGGGGGGAGGGCAGCCCCAGCATTTT.

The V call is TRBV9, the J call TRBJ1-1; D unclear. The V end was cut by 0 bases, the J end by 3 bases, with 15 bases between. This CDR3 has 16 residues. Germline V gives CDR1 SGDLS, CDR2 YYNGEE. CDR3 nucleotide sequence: TGTGCCAGCAGCGTAGGGCTGGGAGCATCGCACACTGAAGCTTTCTTT. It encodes CASSVGLGASHTEAFF.

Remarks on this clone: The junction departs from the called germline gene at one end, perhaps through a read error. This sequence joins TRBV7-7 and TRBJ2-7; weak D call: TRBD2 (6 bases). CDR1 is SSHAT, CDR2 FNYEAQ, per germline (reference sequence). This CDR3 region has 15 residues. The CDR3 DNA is TGTGCTAGCAGCGCCGGGACTGCCGGCTCCTACGAGCAGTACTTC. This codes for CASSAGTAGSYEQYF.

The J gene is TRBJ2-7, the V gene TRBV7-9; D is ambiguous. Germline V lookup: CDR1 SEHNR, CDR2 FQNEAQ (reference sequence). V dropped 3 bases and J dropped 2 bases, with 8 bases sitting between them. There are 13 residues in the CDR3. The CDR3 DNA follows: TGTGCCAGCAGCTTGGCCGGAACCTACGAGCAGTACTTC. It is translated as CASSLAGTYEQYF.

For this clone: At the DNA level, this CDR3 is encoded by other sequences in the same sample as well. The CDR3 DNA is TGTGCCAGCAGCGTATCCCGAAACAATGAGCAGTTCTTC. It yields the protein CASSVSRNNEQFF. The chain has TRBV9 and TRBJ2-1; D call uncertain. This CDR3 comprises 13 residues. The germline V and J ends were trimmed by 1 base and 5 bases, with 7 bases remaining between them. Germline V CDR1 and CDR2: SGDLS, YYNGEE.

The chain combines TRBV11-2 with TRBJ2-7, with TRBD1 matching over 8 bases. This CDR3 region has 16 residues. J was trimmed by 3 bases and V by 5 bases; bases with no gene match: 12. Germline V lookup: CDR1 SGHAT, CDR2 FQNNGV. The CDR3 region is CASSHAGGYILYEQYF. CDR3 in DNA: TGTGCCAGCAGCCACGCAGGGGGCTACATCCTCTACGAGCAGTACTTC.

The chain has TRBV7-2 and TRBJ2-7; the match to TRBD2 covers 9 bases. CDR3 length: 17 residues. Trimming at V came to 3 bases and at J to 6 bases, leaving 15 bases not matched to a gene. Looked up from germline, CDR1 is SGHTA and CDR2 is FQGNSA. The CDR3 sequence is CASSFGIGGGGASEQYF. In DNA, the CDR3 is TGTGCCAGCAGCTTCGGGATCGGAGGCGGGGGGGCATCCGAGCAGTACTTC. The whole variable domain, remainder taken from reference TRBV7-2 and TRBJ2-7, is GAGVSQSPSNKVTEKGKDVELRCDPISGHTALYWYRQSLGQGLEFLIYFQGNSAPDKSGLPSDRFSAERTGGSVSTLTIQRTQQEDSAVYLCASSFGIGGGGASEQYFGPGTRLTVT.

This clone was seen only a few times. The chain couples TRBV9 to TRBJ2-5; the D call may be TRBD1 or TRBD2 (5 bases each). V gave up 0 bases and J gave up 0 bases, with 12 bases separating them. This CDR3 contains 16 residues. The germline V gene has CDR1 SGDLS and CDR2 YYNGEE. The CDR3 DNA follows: TGTGCCAGCAGCGTAGGGGGGACCGAGTACCAAGAGACCCAGTACTTC. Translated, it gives CASSVGGTEYQETQYF.

CDR3 sequence reads: CASTQTGGNLIGANVLTF. The DNA of the CDR3 is TGTGCCAGCACACAGACCGGAGGGAACCTGATTGGGGCCAACGTCCTGACTTTC. The V and J genes are TRBV25-1 and TRBJ2-6, with D possibly being TRBD2 (6 bases). V was clipped by 7 bases and J by 3 bases, with 22 bases between them. The CDR3 spans 18 residues. Germline V gene data show CDR1 as MGHDK and CDR2 as SYGVNS.

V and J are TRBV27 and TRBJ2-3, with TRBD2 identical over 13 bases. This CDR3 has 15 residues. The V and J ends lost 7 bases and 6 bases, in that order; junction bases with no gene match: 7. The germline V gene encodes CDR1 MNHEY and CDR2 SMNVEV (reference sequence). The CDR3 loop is CASKLAGGPWDTQYF. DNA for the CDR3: TGTGCCAGCAAACTAGCGGGAGGGCCATGGGATACGCAGTATTTT.

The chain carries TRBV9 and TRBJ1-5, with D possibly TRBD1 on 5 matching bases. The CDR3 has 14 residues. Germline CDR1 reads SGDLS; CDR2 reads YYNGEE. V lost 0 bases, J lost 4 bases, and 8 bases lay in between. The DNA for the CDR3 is TGTGCCAGCAGCGTAGGAGGGGAAAATCAGCCCCAGCATTTT. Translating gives CASSVGGENQPQHF.

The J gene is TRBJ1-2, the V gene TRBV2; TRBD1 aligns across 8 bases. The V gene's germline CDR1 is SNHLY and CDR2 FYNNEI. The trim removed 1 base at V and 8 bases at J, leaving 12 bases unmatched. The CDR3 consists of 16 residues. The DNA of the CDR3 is TGTGCCAGCAGTGAAGATCGCAAGCAGGGGGCGCGGGGCTACACCTTC. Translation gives CASSEDRKQGARGYTF.